Presented here are 14 T cell receptor beta chains from one specimen sequenced in a study of blood T cell repertoires in COVID-19. Only in-frame clones appear in the TCRdb table, and some are missing; sequencing was by immunoSEQ multiplex PCR. The sample includes around 100,000 clones, approximately 85% of them seen just once. What was sequenced was peripheral blood. These receptor sequences come from a human donor in a cohort sampled during active COVID-19.

The rearrangement uses TRBV5-6 and TRBJ1-1; possibly TRBD1 for D (5 bases). Germline V CDR1 and CDR2: SGHDT, YYEEEE. The CDR3 is 13 amino acids. V was pared by 7 bases and J by 6 bases, with 16 bases between. The CDR3: CASREGRDAEAFF. The CDR3 region has the DNA TGTGCCAGCCGTGAAGGGAGGGACGCTGAAGCTTTCTTT.

The sample holds a few counts of this clone. This sequence joins TRBV3-1 (or the pseudogene TRBV3-2) and TRBJ2-7; TRBD1 is a possible D gene (6 bases). Trimming took 1 base from V and 4 from J, leaving 14 bases between them. Germline values: CDR1 LGHDT, CDR2 YNNKEL (reference sequence). The CDR3 length is 15 residues. CDR3 sequence (DNA): TGTGCCAGCAGCCAAGCAAACAGGGCGCGGTACGAGCAGTACTTC. Translated: CASSQANRARYEQYF.

This clone is medium-sized by share. This chain connects TRBV3-1 (or the pseudogene TRBV3-2) to TRBJ2-7, with 8 bases aligning to TRBD2. The V gene's germline CDR1 is LGHDT and CDR2 YNNKEL (reference sequence). With 4 bases clipped from V and 2 bases from J, the junction kept 4 bases outside the gene matches. The CDR3 has 14 residues. CDR3 coding DNA: TGTGCCAGCAGCCCCGGGAGGGTGGCCTACGAGCAGTACTTC. Translation gives CASSPGRVAYEQYF.

The chain carries TRBV5-1 and TRBJ2-2; 11 nucleotides align to TRBD2. CDR3 size: 16 residues. Germline V gene sequence: CDR1 SGHRS, CDR2 YFSETQ. Germline trimming cut 3 bases from V and 4 bases from J; bases unmatched to any gene: 5. CDR3 loop: CASSYLSGRGTGELFF. The CDR3 coding sequence is TGCGCCAGCAGCTACCTTAGCGGGAGGGGCACCGGGGAGCTGTTTTTT.

This chain connects TRBV10-1 to TRBJ2-1; 9 bases are shared with TRBD1. Germline V CDR1 and CDR2: WNHNN, SYGVQD (reference sequence). Germline trimming cut 2 bases from V and 4 bases from J; bases unmatched to any gene: 9. The CDR3 contains 17 residues. The CDR3 DNA follows: TGCGCCAGCAGTGAGCTAGGGGGACAGGGATCGTACAATGAGCAGTTCTTC. It yields the protein CASSELGGQGSYNEQFF.

The chain joins TRBV10-1 to TRBJ2-3, with TRBD1 identical over 10 bases. The germline CDR1 and CDR2 sequences are WNHNN and SYGVQD (reference sequence). The CDR3 has 16 amino acids. The V gene end was trimmed by 0 bases and the J gene end by 1 base; junction bases not matched to a gene: 1. The CDR3 nucleotides read TGCGCCAGCAGTGAGTCCGGGACAGGGGGCACAGATACGCAGTATTTT. Protein sequence: CASSESGTGGTDTQYF.

The chain has TRBV5-1 and TRBJ1-1; 7 bases are shared with TRBD1. The germline CDR1 and CDR2 sequences are SGHRS and YFSETQ. Trimming removed 3 bases from V and 3 bases from J; junction bases left unmatched: 5. This CDR3 has 14 amino acids. In DNA, the CDR3 is TGCGCCAGCAGCTCAACGGGACAGTACACTGAAGCTTTCTTT. It specifies CASSSTGQYTEAFF.

This chain uses TRBV24-1 with TRBJ2-1; 10 bases align to TRBD1. CDR3 length equals 16 residues. Per germline, CDR1 KGHDR and CDR2 SFDVKD. J was trimmed by 9 bases and V by 9 bases; bases with no gene match: 16. Written as DNA, the CDR3 is TGTGCCACCTCAGAAACCGGGACAGGGGTTATTGGTGAGCAGTTCTTC. Translating gives CATSETGTGVIGEQFF.

The V gene is TRBV5-1, the J gene TRBJ2-7; D is perhaps TRBD1 (6 bases). CDR1 and CDR2 from the germline V gene are SGHRS and YFSETQ. This CDR3 has 14 residues. V was cut by 2 bases and J by 5 bases, with 14 bases left in between. Written as DNA, the CDR3 is TGCGCCAGCAGCTTAGGGGGATCAGGGGACGAGCAGTACTTC. As protein: CASSLGGSGDEQYF.

The V and J genes are TRBV11-2 and TRBJ2-5; D remains ambiguous. V was shortened by 4 bases and J by 5 bases, with 11 bases between the two germline ends. The CDR3 is 13 residues long. From germline, CDR1 is SGHAT and CDR2 FQNNGV. The CDR3 coding sequence is TGTGCCAGCAGCTCCGGTCTCGCGGAGACCCAGTACTTC. It codes for CASSSGLAETQYF.

In its sample, this clone was seen a few times. V usage is TRBV6-6 and J usage is TRBJ1-2; D gene uncertain. CDR1 is MNHNY and CDR2 is SVGAGI in the germline V gene (reference sequence). The length of the CDR3 is 15 residues. The V end was cut by 6 bases, the J end by 4 bases, with 18 bases between. CDR3: CASRLTNQEAYGYTF. The CDR3 nucleotides are TGTGCCAGCAGACTCACCAATCAGGAAGCCTATGGCTACACCTTC.

The chain is built from TRBV4-1 and TRBJ2-3; TRBD1 might be the D (6 bases). V was trimmed by 10 bases and J by 0 bases, leaving 11 bases between them. Germline CDR1 MGHRA, CDR2 YSYEKL. The CDR3 sequence is 13 residues long. The CDR3 here is CATQDSSTDTQYF. CDR3 in DNA: TGCGCCACCCAGGACAGTAGCACAGATACGCAGTATTTT.

This chain connects TRBV5-6 to TRBJ2-7; TRBD1 is a possible D gene (6 bases). Germline values: CDR1 SGHDT, CDR2 YYEEEE. This CDR3 region has 14 residues. V shed 4 bases and J shed 2 bases, with 13 bases lying between them. CDR3 nucleotides: TGTGCCAGCAGCGTAGACAGGATGGCCTACGAGCAGTACTTC. It is translated as CASSVDRMAYEQYF.

This clone showed up just a few times. CDR3 DNA sequence: TGTGCCAGTTCCCGGACTAGCGGAGCCTACGAGCAGTACTTC. This gives the protein CASSRTSGAYEQYF. The rearrangement uses TRBV3-1 (or the pseudogene TRBV3-2) and TRBJ2-7; TRBD2 matches at 10 bases. V was clipped by 9 bases and J by 2 bases; unmatched bases: 7. This CDR3 is built from 14 residues. Germline CDR1 is LGHDT and CDR2 is YNNKEL (reference sequence).